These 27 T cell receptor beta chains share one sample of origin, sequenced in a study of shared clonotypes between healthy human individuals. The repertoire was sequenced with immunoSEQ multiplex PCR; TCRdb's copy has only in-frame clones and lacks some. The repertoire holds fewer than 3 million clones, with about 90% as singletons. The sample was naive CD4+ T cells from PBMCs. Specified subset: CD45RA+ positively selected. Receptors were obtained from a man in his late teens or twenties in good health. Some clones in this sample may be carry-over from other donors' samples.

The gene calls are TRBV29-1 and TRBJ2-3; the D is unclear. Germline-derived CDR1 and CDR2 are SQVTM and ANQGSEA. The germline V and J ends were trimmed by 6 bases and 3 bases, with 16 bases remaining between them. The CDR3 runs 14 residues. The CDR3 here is CSVRPRLVTDTQYF. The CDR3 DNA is TGCAGCGTGAGGCCTCGGCTAGTTACAGATACGCAGTATTTT.

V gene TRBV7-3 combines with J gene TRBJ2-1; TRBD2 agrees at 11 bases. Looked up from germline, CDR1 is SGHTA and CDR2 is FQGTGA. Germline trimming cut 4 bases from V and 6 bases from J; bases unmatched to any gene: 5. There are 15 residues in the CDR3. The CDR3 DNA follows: TGTGCCAGCAGCTCACTAGCGGGAGCACTCAATGAGCAGTTCTTC. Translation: CASSSLAGALNEQFF.

CDR3: CASRGPGQGGYEQYF. The CDR3 coding sequence is TGTGCCAGCAGGGGGCCGGGACAGGGGGGGTACGAGCAGTACTTC. The chain joins TRBV27 to TRBJ2-7; 11 bases are shared with TRBD1. Germline values: CDR1 MNHEY, CDR2 SMNVEV (reference sequence). V shed 6 bases and J 4 bases; nucleotides not matched to a gene: 8. This CDR3 has 15 residues.

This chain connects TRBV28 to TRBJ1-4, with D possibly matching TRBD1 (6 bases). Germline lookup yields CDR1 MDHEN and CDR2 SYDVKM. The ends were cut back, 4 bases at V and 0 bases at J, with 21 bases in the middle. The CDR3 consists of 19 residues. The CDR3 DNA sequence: TGTGCCAGCAGTTGGCCCGGGACAACGAGAGGGGCAACTAATGAAAAACTGTTTTTT. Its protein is CASSWPGTTRGATNEKLFF.

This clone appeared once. CDR3 region: CASSLRDGPNYGYTF. The CDR3 DNA reads as TGTGCCAGCAGCTTAAGGGACGGACCTAACTATGGCTACACCTTC. The chain is built from TRBV7-2 and TRBJ1-2; a weak D match, TRBD1 (5 bases). CDR3 length: 15 residues. The V and J ends lost 2 bases and 0 bases respectively, with 10 bases between them. In germline, CDR1 is SGHTA, CDR2 FQGNSA.

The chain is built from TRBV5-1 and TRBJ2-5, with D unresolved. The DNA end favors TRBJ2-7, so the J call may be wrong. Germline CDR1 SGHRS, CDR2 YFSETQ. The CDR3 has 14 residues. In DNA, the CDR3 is TGCGCCAGCAGCCCAACACCCACCTCCTACGAGCAGTACTTC. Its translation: CASSPTPTSYEQYF.

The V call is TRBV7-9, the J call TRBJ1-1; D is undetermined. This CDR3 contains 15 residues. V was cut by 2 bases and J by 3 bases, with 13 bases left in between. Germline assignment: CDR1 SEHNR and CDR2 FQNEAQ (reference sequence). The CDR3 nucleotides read TGTGCCAGCAGCTTAATGGGTACTGTGGACACTGAAGCTTTCTTT. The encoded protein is CASSLMGTVDTEAFF.

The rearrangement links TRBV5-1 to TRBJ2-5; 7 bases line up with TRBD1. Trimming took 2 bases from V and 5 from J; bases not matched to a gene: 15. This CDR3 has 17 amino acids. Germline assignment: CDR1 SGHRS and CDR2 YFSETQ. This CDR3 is CASSLSPYTGAGETQYF. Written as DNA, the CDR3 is TGCGCCAGCAGCTTATCCCCATACACAGGGGCCGGTGAGACCCAGTACTTC.

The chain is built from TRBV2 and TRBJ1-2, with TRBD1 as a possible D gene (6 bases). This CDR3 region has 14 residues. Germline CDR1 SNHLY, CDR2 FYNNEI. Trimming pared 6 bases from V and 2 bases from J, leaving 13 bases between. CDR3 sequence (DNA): TGTGCCAGCAGCCCCAGGGGAGACAACTATGGCTACACCTTC. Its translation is CASSPRGDNYGYTF. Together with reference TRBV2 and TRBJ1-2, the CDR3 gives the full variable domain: EPEVTQTPSHQVTQMGQEVILRCVPISNHLYFYWYRQILGQKVEFLVSFYNNEISEKSEIFDDQFSVERPDGSNFTLKIRSTKLEDSAMYFCASSPRGDNYGYTFGSGTRLTVV.

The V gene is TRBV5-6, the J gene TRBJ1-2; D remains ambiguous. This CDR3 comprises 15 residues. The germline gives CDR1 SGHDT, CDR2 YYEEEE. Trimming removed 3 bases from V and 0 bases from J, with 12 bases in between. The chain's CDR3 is CASSWRRIANYGYTF. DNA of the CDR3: TGTGCCAGCAGCTGGAGACGGATAGCTAACTATGGCTACACCTTC.

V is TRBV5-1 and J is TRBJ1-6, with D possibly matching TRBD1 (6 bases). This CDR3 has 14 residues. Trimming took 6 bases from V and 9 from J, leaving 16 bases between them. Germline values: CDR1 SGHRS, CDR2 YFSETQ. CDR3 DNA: TGCGCCAGCACTAATGGCAGGGGCGGTTCACCCCTCCACTTT. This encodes CASTNGRGGSPLHF.

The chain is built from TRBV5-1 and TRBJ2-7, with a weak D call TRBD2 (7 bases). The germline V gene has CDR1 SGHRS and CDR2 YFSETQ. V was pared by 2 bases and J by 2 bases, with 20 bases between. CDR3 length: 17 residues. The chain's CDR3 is CASSFLFGGDTAYEQYF. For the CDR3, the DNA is TGCGCCAGCAGCTTTCTTTTTGGGGGGGACACCGCCTACGAGCAGTACTTC.

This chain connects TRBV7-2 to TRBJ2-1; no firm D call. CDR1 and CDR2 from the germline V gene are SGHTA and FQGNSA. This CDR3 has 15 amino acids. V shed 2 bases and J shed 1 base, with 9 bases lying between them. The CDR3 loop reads CASSLMGLSYNEQFF. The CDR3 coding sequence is TGTGCCAGCAGCTTAATGGGCCTTTCCTACAATGAGCAGTTCTTC. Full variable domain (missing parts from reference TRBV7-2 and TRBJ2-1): GAGVSQSPSNKVTEKGKDVELRCDPISGHTALYWYRQSLGQGLEFLIYFQGNSAPDKSGLPSDRFSAERTGGSVSTLTIQRTQQEDSAVYLCASSLMGLSYNEQFFGPGTRLTVL.

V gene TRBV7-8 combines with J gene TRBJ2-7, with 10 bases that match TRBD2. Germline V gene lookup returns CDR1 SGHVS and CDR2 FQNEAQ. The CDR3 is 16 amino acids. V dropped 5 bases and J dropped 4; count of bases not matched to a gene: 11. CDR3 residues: CASSRRLAGGMYEQYF. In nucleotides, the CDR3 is TGTGCCAGCAGCCGAAGATTAGCGGGAGGTATGTACGAGCAGTACTTC.

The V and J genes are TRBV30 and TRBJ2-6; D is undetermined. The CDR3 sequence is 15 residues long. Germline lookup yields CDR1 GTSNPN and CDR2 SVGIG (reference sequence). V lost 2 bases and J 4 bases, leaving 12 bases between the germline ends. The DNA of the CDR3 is TGTGCCTGGAGTTTCCTACAGAGGGGGGCCAACGTCCTGACTTTC. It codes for CAWSFLQRGANVLTF.

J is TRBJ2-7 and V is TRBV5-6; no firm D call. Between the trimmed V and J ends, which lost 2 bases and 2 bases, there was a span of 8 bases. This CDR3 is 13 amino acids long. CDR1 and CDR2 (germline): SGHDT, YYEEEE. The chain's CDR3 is CASSLRETYEQYF. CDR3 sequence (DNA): TGTGCCAGCAGCTTAAGGGAAACCTACGAGCAGTACTTC.

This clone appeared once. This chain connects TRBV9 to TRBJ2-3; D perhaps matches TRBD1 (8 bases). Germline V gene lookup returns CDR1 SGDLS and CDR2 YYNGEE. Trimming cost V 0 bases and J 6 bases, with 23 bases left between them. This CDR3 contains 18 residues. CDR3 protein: CASSVVPVGQGGNDTQYF. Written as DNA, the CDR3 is TGTGCCAGCAGCGTAGTTCCGGTCGGACAGGGAGGGAATGATACGCAGTATTTT.

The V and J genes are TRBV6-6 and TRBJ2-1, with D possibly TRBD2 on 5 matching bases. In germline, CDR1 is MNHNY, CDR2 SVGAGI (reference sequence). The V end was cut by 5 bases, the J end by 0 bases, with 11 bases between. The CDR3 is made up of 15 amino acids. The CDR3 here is CASSGRLSSYNEQFF. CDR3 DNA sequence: TGTGCCAGCAGTGGGAGATTGAGCTCCTACAATGAGCAGTTCTTC.

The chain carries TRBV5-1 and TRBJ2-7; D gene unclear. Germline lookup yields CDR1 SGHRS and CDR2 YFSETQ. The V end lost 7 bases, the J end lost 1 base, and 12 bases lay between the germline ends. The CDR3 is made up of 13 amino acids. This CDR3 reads CASYTDPSYEQYF. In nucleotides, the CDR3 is TGCGCCAGCTATACGGACCCTTCCTACGAGCAGTACTTC.

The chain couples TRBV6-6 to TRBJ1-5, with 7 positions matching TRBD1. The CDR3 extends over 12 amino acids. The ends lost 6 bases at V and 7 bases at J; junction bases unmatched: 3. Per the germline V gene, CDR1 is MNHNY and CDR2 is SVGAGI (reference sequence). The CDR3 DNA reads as TGTGCCAGCAGCGGACAGGAACAGCCCCAGCATTTT. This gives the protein CASSGQEQPQHF.

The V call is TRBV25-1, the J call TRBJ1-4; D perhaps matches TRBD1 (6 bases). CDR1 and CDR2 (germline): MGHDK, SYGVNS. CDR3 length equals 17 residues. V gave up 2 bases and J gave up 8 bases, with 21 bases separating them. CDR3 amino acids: CASSEQGHGLAAEKLFF. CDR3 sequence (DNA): TGTGCCAGCAGTGAACAGGGACACGGGCTAGCGGCGGAAAAACTGTTTTTT.

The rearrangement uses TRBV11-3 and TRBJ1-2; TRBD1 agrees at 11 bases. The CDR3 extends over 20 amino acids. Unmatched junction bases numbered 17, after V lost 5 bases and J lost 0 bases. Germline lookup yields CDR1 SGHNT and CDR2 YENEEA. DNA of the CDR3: TGTGCCAGCAGCCCTAGGGGGAACCGGACAGGGGGCACCACTAACTATGGCTACACCTTC. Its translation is CASSPRGNRTGGTTNYGYTF.

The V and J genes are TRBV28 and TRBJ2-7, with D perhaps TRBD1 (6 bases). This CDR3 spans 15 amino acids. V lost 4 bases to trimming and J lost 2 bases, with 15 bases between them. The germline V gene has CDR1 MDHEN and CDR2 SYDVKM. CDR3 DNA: TGTGCCAGCAGTTCGGCAGGGGACGGTCCCTACGAGCAGTACTTC. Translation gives CASSSAGDGPYEQYF.

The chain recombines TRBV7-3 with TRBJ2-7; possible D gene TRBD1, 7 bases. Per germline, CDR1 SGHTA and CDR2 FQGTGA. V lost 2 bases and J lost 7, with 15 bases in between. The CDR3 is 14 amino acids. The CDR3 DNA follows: TGTGCCAGCAGCTTAGCAGGGGGGTTGACTGAGCAGTACTTC. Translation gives CASSLAGGLTEQYF.

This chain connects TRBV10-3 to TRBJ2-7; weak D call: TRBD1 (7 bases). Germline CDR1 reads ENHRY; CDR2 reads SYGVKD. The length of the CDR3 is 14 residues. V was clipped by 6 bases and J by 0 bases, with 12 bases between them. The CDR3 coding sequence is TGTGCCATCAGCAGGGGGGCCAACTCCTACGAGCAGTACTTC. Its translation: CAISRGANSYEQYF.

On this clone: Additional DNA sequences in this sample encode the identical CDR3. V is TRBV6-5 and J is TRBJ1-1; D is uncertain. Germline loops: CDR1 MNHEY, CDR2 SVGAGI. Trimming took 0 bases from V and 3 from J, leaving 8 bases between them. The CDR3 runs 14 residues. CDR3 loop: CASSYSRRDTEAFF. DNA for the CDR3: TGTGCCAGCAGTTACTCGAGGAGGGACACTGAAGCTTTCTTT.

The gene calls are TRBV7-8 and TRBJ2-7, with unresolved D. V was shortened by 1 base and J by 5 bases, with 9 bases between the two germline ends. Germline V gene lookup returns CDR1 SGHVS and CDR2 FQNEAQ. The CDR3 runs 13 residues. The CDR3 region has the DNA TGTGCCAGCAGCTTAGTATCGGGTAACGAGCAGTACTTC. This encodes CASSLVSGNEQYF. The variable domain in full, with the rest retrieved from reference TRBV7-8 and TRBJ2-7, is GAGVSQSPRYKVAKRGQDVALRCDPISGHVSLFWYQQALGQGPEFLTYFQNEAQLDKSGLPSDRFFAERPEGSVSTLKIQRTQQEDSAVYLCASSLVSGNEQYFGPGTRLTVT.